One and the same sample provided the 10 T cell receptor beta chains below, sequenced in a study of blood T cell repertoires in COVID-19. Clones were sequenced by immunoSEQ multiplex PCR, and TCRdb holds only the in-frame ones, with some missing. The sample has 200,000 to 250,000 clones, approximately 86% seen once. The sample consisted of PBMCs or T cells enriched from blood (not recorded which). Receptor source: a woman aged 45-60 years who had recovered from COVID-19.

This chain links TRBV12-3 or TRBV12-4 with TRBJ2-7; a weak D match, TRBD2 (6 bases). The CDR3 consists of 13 residues. V lost 3 bases, J lost 4 bases, and 10 bases lay in between. CDR3 sequence reads: CASSLIGGYEQYF. In DNA form, the CDR3 reads TGTGCCAGCAGTTTGATCGGAGGGTACGAGCAGTACTTC.

With regard to this clone: Germline is not matched at one junction end, which may reflect a read error. This sequence joins TRBV18 and TRBJ2-1; 12 bases are a match to TRBD2. CDR1 is KGHSH and CDR2 is LQKENI in the germline V gene. CDR3 size: 18 residues. CDR3 sequence: CATHQASGRGSSYNEQFF. CDR3 sequence (DNA): TGCGCAACTCACCAGGCTAGCGGGAGGGGGAGCTCCTACAATGAGCAGTTCTTC.

This sequence joins TRBV6-5 and TRBJ1-4, with TRBD1 matching over 9 bases. The germline CDR1 and CDR2 sequences are MNHEY and SVGAGI. The V and J ends lost 6 bases and 8 bases, in that order; junction bases with no gene match: 4. CDR3 length: 13 residues. The CDR3 DNA reads as TGTGCCAGCAGGAGGGGGACAGGGGAAAAACTGTTTTTT. This translates into CASRRGTGEKLFF.

The rearrangement joins TRBV15 to TRBJ1-1, with D possibly being TRBD1 (6 bases). CDR1 is LNHNV and CDR2 is YYDKDF in the germline V gene (reference sequence). CDR3 size: 16 residues. The V and J ends lost 1 base and 2 bases respectively, with 14 bases between them. CDR3 DNA sequence: TGTGCCACCAGCAGAGGACACAGGGTGCTCAACACTGAAGCTTTCTTT. This sequence encodes CATSRGHRVLNTEAFF. Based on the CDR3 plus reference TRBV15 and TRBJ1-1, the full variable domain is DAMVIQNPRYQVTQFGKPVTLSCSQTLNHNVMYWYQQKSSQAPKLLFHYYDKDFNNEADTPDNFQSRRPNTSFCFLDIRSPGLGDTAMYLCATSRGHRVLNTEAFFGQGTRLTVV.

V usage is TRBV7-2 and J usage is TRBJ2-7, with D perhaps TRBD2 (5 bases). Trimming cost V 4 bases and J 1 base, with 11 bases left between them. This CDR3 region has 14 residues. CDR1 SGHTA and CDR2 FQGNSA come from the germline V gene. The CDR3 DNA follows: TGTGCCAGCAGCTCGTACGGGGATTCCTACGAGCAGTACTTC. Protein sequence: CASSSYGDSYEQYF.

The rearrangement links TRBV7-2 to TRBJ2-3; 10 bases agree with TRBD2. The CDR3 sequence is 16 residues long. In germline, CDR1 is SGHTA, CDR2 FQGNSA. The junction had 8 bases not matched to a gene; V was cut back by 5 bases and J by 3 bases. Here the CDR3 reads CASSPASGRRTDTQYF. CDR3 nucleotide sequence: TGTGCCAGCAGCCCAGCTAGCGGGAGAAGGACAGATACGCAGTATTTT.

The V and J genes are TRBV18 and TRBJ2-5, with TRBD2 matching over 10 bases. The CDR3 covers 13 residues. V shed 8 bases, J shed 9 bases, and the junction held 9 bases outside the gene matches. Germline assignment: CDR1 KGHSH and CDR2 LQKENI. CDR3 sequence: CASRTSGLSAQYF. CDR3 bases: TGTGCCAGCCGGACTAGCGGTCTGTCGGCCCAGTACTTC.

The V call is TRBV7-6, the J call TRBJ1-2, with D perhaps matching TRBD1 (5 bases). Germline CDR1 SGHVS, CDR2 FNYEAQ. V lost 5 bases to trimming and J lost 2 bases, with 12 bases between them. The CDR3 covers 14 residues. CDR3 in DNA: TGTGCCAGCAGCCCCCACCCAGGGAACTATGGCTACACCTTC. It translates to CASSPHPGNYGYTF.

The chain links TRBV18 to TRBJ2-7; possibly TRBD1 for D (5 bases). Germline lookup yields CDR1 KGHSH and CDR2 LQKENI. The CDR3 sequence is 15 residues long. Trimming took 3 bases from V and 1 from J, leaving 13 bases between them. In DNA, the CDR3 is TGTGCCAGCTCACCGCGGACATCCTCTTCCTACGAGCAGTACTTC. The encoded protein is CASSPRTSSSYEQYF. Filled out from reference TRBV18 and TRBJ2-7, the complete variable domain reads NAGVMQNPRHLVRRRGQEARLRCSPMKGHSHVYWYRQLPEEGLKFMVYLQKENIIDESGMPKERFSAEFPKEGPSILRIQQVVRGDSAAYFCASSPRTSSSYEQYFGPGTRLTVT.

V gene TRBV14 combines with J gene TRBJ2-1, with TRBD2 as a possible D gene (6 bases). V lost 3 bases to trimming and J lost 7 bases, with 19 bases between them. The CDR3 runs 16 residues. In germline, CDR1 is SGHDN, CDR2 FVKESK. CDR3 protein: CASSQGAGRKENEQFF. The CDR3 coding sequence is TGTGCCAGCAGCCAGGGAGCCGGGAGAAAGGAGAATGAGCAGTTCTTC.